One and the same sample provided the 21 T cell receptor beta chains below, sequenced in a study of blood T cells in healthy people across ages (dated by TCRdb to the mid-2010s). The library was generated by 5' RACE. The data were produced on an Illumina HiSeq 2500. A second PCR of roughly 7 to 11 cycles was performed with a sample-barcoded 5' primer and a J-beta primer mix. TCRdb handled the public reads itself, with Q25 trimming in fastp and clone calling in MiXCR, and kept productive beta chains. Each CDR3 protein appears once, grouped with its most common genes and DNA. This sample has roughly 1,300,000 distinct CDR3 sequences in its table, and around 59% of those were observed once. The top ten clones comprise roughly 6.3% of the sample. The sequenced material came from blood. Receptors originate from a man between 18 and 35 years old in good health.

The chain is built from TRBV7-9 and TRBJ1-2, with 7 positions matching TRBD1. With V trimmed by 4 bases and J by 6 bases, 5 bases remained unmatched. Germline V lookup: CDR1 SEHNR, CDR2 FQNEAQ (reference sequence). This CDR3 is 13 amino acids long. DNA of the CDR3: TGTGCCAGCAGCTCCCGGGACAGTGATGGCTACACCTTC. This encodes CASSSRDSDGYTF.

The V gene is TRBV12-3 or TRBV12-4, the J gene TRBJ2-7; 9 bases are shared with TRBD2. The CDR3 has 14 amino acids. J was trimmed by 5 bases and V by 5 bases; bases with no gene match: 7. The CDR3 DNA sequence: TGTGCCAGCAGTGATAGCGGGAGCAGGGACGAGCAGTACTTC. Translation: CASSDSGSRDEQYF.

Written as DNA, the CDR3 is TGCGCCAGCAGCCAAGATATGGCCCAGCGGGGATACAATGAGCAGTTCTTC. Encoded protein: CASSQDMAQRGYNEQFF. The V call is TRBV4-3, the J call TRBJ2-1; 7 bases line up with TRBD2. The ends lost 0 bases at V and 4 bases at J; junction bases unmatched: 9. The germline V gene has CDR1 LGHNA and CDR2 YSLEER. The CDR3 covers 17 residues.

The V call is TRBV29-1, the J call TRBJ1-1; possible D gene TRBD1, 6 bases. Germline CDR1 is SQVTM and CDR2 is ANQGSEA. The CDR3 runs to 13 residues. Trimming cost V 5 bases and J 1 base, with 11 bases left between them. This chain's CDR3 is CSVKTGGNTEAFF. The CDR3 bases are TGCAGCGTTAAGACAGGAGGGAACACTGAAGCTTTCTTT.

This clonotype was counted only a few times. The chain uses TRBV10-2 and TRBJ2-5, with no clear D. Germline lookup yields CDR1 WSHSY and CDR2 SAAADI. The CDR3 length is 13 residues. V lost 10 bases and J 2 bases, leaving 14 bases between the germline ends. CDR3 bases: TGCGCCACCACTTCTGGCGCGCAAGAGACCCAGTACTTC. This codes for CATTSGAQETQYF.

This rearrangement joins TRBV12-3 or TRBV12-4 to TRBJ2-3; 10 positions agree with TRBD1. The trim removed 8 bases at V and 4 bases at J, leaving 0 bases unmatched. The CDR3 totals 12 residues. CDR3 DNA: TGTGCCAGCGGACAGGGGGCAGATACGCAGTATTTT. This encodes CASGQGADTQYF.

The chain is built from TRBV6-2 or TRBV6-3 and TRBJ2-4; 9 positions match TRBD1. Looked up from germline, CDR1 is MNHEY and CDR2 is SVGEGT. The CDR3 spans 13 residues. V lost 6 bases and J lost 13; bases outside the gene matches: 10. The CDR3 loop is CASSWTGAREQYF. Here the CDR3 DNA reads TGTGCCAGCAGCTGGACAGGGGCCAGAGAGCAGTACTTC.

J is TRBJ2-5 and V is TRBV7-2, with TRBD2 as a possible D gene (6 bases). This CDR3 contains 14 residues. With 8 bases removed from V and 4 bases from J, the gap between germline ends came to 17 bases. CDR1 and CDR2 from the germline V gene are SGHTA and FQGNSA. The CDR3 sequence is CASRLVGISETQYF. The CDR3 DNA reads as TGTGCCAGCCGACTAGTTGGAATATCAGAGACCCAGTACTTC.

V is TRBV7-9 and J is TRBJ2-3; 7 bases match TRBD2. Germline V gene lookup returns CDR1 SEHNR and CDR2 FQNEAQ (reference sequence). The J segment lost 0 bases and the V segment lost 5 bases, leaving 11 bases of the junction unmatched. This CDR3 is built from 17 residues. The CDR3 region has the DNA TGTGCCAGCAGCCTGCGTGGAGCGGGACTTAGCACAGATACGCAGTATTTT. Encoded protein: CASSLRGAGLSTDTQYF.

This chain uses TRBV12-5 with TRBJ2-3; D uncertain. There are 11 residues in the CDR3. V was pared by 8 bases and J by 6 bases, with 9 bases between. Germline V gene data show CDR1 as LGHNT and CDR2 as FRNRAP. CDR3: CASLHLDTQYF. The DNA of the CDR3 is TGTGCTAGTCTCCACTTGGATACGCAGTATTTT.

This clonotype was observed a handful of times. The chain links TRBV19 to TRBJ2-1, with D tentatively TRBD1 or TRBD2 (6 bases each). The CDR3 consists of 16 residues. Germline-derived CDR1 and CDR2 are LNHDA and SQIVND (reference sequence). V lost 1 base and J lost 7, with 17 bases in between. The CDR3: CASSIVPGATNNEQFF. CDR3 DNA: TGTGCCAGTAGTATAGTTCCGGGGGCGACTAATAATGAGCAGTTCTTC.

Only a few counts were recorded for this clonotype. The genes are TRBV29-1 and TRBJ2-1, with 7 bases aligning to TRBD1. Looked up from germline, CDR1 is SQVTM and CDR2 is ANQGSEA. The CDR3 is 13 amino acids. V was pared by 8 bases and J by 3 bases, with 7 bases of the junction left unmatched. In nucleotides, the CDR3 is TGCAGCAGCCGGGACAGAGACTACAATGAGCAGTTCTTC. It specifies CSSRDRDYNEQFF.

V is TRBV4-3 and J is TRBJ1-2, with a weak D call TRBD1 (5 bases). Germline CDR1 LGHNA, CDR2 YSLEER. The CDR3 extends over 16 amino acids. The V end was cut by 0 bases, the J end by 3 bases, with 14 bases between. CDR3 sequence: CASSQELAQGYYGYTF. The DNA for the CDR3 is TGCGCCAGCAGCCAAGAACTGGCCCAGGGCTACTATGGCTACACCTTC.

This chain connects TRBV11-2 to TRBJ2-7; tentatively, D is TRBD2 (6 bases). CDR1 is SGHAT, CDR2 FQNNGV, per germline. The V gene lost 2 bases and the J gene lost 2 bases, with 13 bases spanning the gap. There are 15 residues in the CDR3. The chain's CDR3 is CASSLLGGGPYEQYF. CDR3 DNA sequence: TGTGCCAGCAGCTTATTGGGGGGAGGTCCCTACGAGCAGTACTTC.

This clonotype was found once. The chain is built from TRBV6-2 or TRBV6-3 and TRBJ2-5; 11 bases line up with TRBD2. V shed 8 bases and J 11 bases; nucleotides not matched to a gene: 10. The CDR3 is 13 amino acids. The germline V gene has CDR1 MNHEY and CDR2 SVGEGT. CDR3 coding DNA: TGTGCCAGCCGACTAGCGGGATCAGGGGAGCAGTACTTC. This sequence encodes CASRLAGSGEQYF.

CDR3: CAWSVGVEQYF. The CDR3 DNA is TGTGCCTGGAGTGTAGGGGTGGAGCAGTACTTC. The rearrangement links TRBV30 to TRBJ2-7; tentatively, D is TRBD1 (5 bases). CDR1 GTSNPN and CDR2 SVGIG come from the germline V gene (reference sequence). This CDR3 is 11 amino acids long. The V gene lost 0 bases and the J gene lost 7 bases, with 7 bases spanning the gap. Full variable domain (remainder filled in from reference TRBV30 and TRBJ2-7): SQTIHQWPATLVQPVGSPLSLECTVEGTSNPNLYWYRQAAGRGLQLLFYSVGIGQISSEVPQNLSASRPQDRQFILSSKKLLLSDSGFYLCAWSVGVEQYFGPGTRLTVT.

This chain joins TRBV28 and TRBJ1-1; 10 positions match TRBD1. V shed 3 bases and J 2 bases; nucleotides not matched to a gene: 6. The germline V gene encodes CDR1 MDHEN and CDR2 SYDVKM. The length of the CDR3 is 16 residues. The CDR3: CASSLRQGAGNTEAFF. CDR3 sequence (DNA): TGTGCCAGCAGTTTGAGACAGGGGGCTGGAAACACTGAAGCTTTCTTT.

The V and J genes are TRBV20-1 and TRBJ2-4; D is unresolved. Trimming cost V 2 bases and J 13 bases, with 21 bases left between them. Germline values: CDR1 DFQATT, CDR2 SNEGSKA (reference sequence). This CDR3 has 14 amino acids. The CDR3 DNA sequence: TGCAGTGCTAGACCCCCGATTGCCAACAATGAGCAGTACTTC. This encodes CSARPPIANNEQYF.

The chain is built from TRBV27 and TRBJ2-7; TRBD2 matches 7 bases. The CDR3 totals 14 residues. V shed 6 bases, J shed 6 bases, and the junction held 11 bases outside the gene matches. Germline V gene data show CDR1 as MNHEY and CDR2 as SMNVEV (reference sequence). This CDR3 is CASSPLGGGSEQYF. In DNA form, the CDR3 reads TGTGCCAGCAGCCCTCTAGGCGGGGGTTCCGAGCAGTACTTC.

This chain joins TRBV28 and TRBJ2-7, with D perhaps given as TRBD1 or TRBD2 (6 bases each). The length of the CDR3 is 15 residues. The germline V gene has CDR1 MDHEN and CDR2 SYDVKM. V was cut by 10 bases and J by 0 bases, with 19 bases left in between. The DNA of the CDR3 is TGTGCCACCCAGACACTCTGGGGGGCCTCCTACGAGCAGTACTTC. It codes for CATQTLWGASYEQYF.

The chain recombines TRBV27 with TRBJ1-1; 8 bases are shared with TRBD1. V was clipped by 3 bases and J by 4 bases; unmatched bases: 1. CDR3 length equals 13 residues. Germline CDR1 reads MNHEY; CDR2 reads SMNVEV (reference sequence). DNA for the CDR3: TGTGCCAGCAGTTTGGGACAGGTCACTGAAGCTTTCTTT. Amino acids: CASSLGQVTEAFF.